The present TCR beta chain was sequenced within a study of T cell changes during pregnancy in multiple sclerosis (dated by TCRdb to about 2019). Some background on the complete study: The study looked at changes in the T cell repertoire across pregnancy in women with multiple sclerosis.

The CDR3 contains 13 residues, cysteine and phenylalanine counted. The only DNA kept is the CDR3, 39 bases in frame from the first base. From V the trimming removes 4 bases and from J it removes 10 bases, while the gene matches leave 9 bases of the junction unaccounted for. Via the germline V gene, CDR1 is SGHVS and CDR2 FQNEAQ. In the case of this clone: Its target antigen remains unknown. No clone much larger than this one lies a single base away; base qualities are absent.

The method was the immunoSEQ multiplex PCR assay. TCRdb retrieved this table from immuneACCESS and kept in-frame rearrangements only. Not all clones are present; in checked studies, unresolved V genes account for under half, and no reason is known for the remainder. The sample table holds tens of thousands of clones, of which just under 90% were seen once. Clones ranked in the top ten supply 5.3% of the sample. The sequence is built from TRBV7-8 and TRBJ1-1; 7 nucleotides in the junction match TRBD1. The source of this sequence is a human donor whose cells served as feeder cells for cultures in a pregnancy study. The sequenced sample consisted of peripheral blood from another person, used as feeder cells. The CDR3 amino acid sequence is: CASSSGTARVAFF. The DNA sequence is TGTGCCAGCAGCTCCGGGACAGCAAGAGTAGCTTTCTTT.